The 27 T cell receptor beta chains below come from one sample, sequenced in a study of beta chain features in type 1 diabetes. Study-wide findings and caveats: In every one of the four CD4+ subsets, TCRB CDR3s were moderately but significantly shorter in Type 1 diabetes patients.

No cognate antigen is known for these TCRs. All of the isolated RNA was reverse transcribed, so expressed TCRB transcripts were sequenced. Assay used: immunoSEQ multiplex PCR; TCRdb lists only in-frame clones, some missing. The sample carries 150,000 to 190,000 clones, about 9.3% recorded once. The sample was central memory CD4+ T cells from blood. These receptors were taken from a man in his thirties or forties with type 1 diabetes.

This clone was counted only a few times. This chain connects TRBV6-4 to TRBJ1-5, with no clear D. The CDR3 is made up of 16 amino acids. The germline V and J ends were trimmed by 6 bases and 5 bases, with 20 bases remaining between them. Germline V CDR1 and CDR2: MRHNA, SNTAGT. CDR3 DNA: TGTGCCAGCAGCCCACTTGGTACCCCGGAGGATCAGCCCCAGCATTTT. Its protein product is CASSPLGTPEDQPQHF.

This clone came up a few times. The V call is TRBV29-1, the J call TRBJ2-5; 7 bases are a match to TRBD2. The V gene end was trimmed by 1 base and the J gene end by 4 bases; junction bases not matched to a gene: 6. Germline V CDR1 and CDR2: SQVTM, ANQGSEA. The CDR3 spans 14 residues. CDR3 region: CSVEVGGKRETQYF. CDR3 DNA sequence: TGCAGCGTTGAAGTGGGGGGGAAACGAGAGACCCAGTACTTC.

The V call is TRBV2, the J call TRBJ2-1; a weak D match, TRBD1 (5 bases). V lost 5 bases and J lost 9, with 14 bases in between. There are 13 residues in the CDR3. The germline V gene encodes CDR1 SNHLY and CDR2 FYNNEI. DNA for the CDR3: TGTGCCAGCAGTAACCGTCTTGACAGTGAGCAGTTCTTC. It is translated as CASSNRLDSEQFF. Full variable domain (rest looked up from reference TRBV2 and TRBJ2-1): EPEVTQTPSHQVTQMGQEVILRCVPISNHLYFYWYRQILGQKVEFLVSFYNNEISEKSEIFDDQFSVERPDGSNFTLKIRSTKLEDSAMYFCASSNRLDSEQFFGPGTRLTVL.

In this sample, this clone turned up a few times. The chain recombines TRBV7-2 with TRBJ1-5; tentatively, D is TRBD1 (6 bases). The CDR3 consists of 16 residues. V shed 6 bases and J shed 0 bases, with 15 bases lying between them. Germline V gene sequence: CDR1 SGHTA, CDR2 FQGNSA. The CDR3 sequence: CASRKRTEYSNQPQHF. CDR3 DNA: TGTGCCAGCAGGAAGAGGACAGAATATAGCAATCAGCCCCAGCATTTT.

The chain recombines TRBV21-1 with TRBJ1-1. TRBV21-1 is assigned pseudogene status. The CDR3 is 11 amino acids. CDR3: CASSGSTEAFF. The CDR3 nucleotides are TGTGCCAGCTCGGGAAGCACTGAAGCTTTCTTT.

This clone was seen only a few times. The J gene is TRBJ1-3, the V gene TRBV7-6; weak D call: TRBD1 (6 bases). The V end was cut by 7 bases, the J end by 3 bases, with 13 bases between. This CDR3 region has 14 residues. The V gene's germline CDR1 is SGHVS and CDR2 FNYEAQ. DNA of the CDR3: TGTGCCAGCACGAAGCCAGGGGATGGAAACACCATATATTTT. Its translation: CASTKPGDGNTIYF.

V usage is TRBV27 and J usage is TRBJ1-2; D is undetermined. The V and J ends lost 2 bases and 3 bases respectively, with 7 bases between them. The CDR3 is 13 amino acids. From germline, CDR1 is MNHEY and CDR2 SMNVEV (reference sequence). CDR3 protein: CASSLSGDYGYTF. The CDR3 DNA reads TGTGCCAGCAGTTTAAGCGGGGACTATGGCTACACCTTC.

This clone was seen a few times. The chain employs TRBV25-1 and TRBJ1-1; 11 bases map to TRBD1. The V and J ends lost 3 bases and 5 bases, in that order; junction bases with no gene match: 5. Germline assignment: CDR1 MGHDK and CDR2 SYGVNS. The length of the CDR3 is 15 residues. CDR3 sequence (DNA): TGTGCCAGCAGTGACCCAGGGACAGGGGGTACTGAAGCTTTCTTT. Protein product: CASSDPGTGGTEAFF.

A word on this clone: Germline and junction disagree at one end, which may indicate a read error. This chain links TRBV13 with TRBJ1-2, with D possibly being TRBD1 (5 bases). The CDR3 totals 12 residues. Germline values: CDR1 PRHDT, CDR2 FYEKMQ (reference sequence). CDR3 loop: CASSSPGYGYGF. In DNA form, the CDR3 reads TGTGCCAGCAGCTCCCCAGGGTATGGCTACGGATTC.

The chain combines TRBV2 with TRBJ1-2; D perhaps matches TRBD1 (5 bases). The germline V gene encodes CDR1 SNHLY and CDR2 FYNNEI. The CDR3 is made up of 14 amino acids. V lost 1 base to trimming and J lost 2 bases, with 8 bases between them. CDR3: CASSEGAGNYGYTF. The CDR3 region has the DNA TGTGCCAGCAGTGAAGGGGCAGGGAACTATGGCTACACCTTC.

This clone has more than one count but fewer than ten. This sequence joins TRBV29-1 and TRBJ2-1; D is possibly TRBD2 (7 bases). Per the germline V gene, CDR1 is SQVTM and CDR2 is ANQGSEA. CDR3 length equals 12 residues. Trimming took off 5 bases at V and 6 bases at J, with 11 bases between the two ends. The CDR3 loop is CSVRGGGNEQFF. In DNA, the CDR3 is TGCAGCGTTAGGGGAGGGGGCAATGAGCAGTTCTTC.

The CDR3 bases are TGTGCCAGCAGCGCCCGGGACATCAACCTGGGGGAGCAGTACTTC. This sequence encodes CASSARDINLGEQYF. The chain combines TRBV7-2 with TRBJ2-7; a weak D match, TRBD1 (6 bases). Trimming shortened V by 5 bases and J by 7 bases, and 21 bases separated the two germline ends. CDR3 length: 15 amino acids. Germline CDR1 is SGHTA and CDR2 is FQGNSA.

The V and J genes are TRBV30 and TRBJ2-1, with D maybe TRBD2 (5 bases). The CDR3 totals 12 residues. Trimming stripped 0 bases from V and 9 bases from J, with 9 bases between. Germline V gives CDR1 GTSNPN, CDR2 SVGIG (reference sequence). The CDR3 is CAWSVTGVEQFF. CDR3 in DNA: TGTGCCTGGAGTGTAACCGGGGTTGAGCAGTTCTTC.

The CDR3 DNA reads as TGCAGTGCACACTGGGCGTATACGCAGTATTTT. Its translation is CSAHWAYTQYF. The chain recombines TRBV20-1 with TRBJ2-3; D remains ambiguous. Trimming left V 6 bases short and J 7 bases short, with 11 bases between. From germline, CDR1 is DFQATT and CDR2 SNEGSKA (reference sequence). The CDR3 spans 11 residues.

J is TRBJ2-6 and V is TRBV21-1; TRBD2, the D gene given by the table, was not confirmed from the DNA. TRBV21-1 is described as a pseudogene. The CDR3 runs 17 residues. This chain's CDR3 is CASRSGSTFSGANVLTF. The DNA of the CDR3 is TGTGCCAGCAGATCGGGATCTACTTTCTCTGGGGCCAACGTCCTGACTTTC.

The CDR3 region is CASSPDRYGYTF. For the CDR3, the DNA is TGTGCCAGCAGTCCTGACAGATATGGCTACACCTTC. The V and J genes are TRBV7-9 and TRBJ1-2, with D possibly TRBD1 on 5 matching bases. Deletions cut 6 bases from V and 5 bases from J, with 10 bases between. The CDR3 has 12 amino acids. CDR1 and CDR2 (germline): SEHNR, FQNEAQ (reference sequence).

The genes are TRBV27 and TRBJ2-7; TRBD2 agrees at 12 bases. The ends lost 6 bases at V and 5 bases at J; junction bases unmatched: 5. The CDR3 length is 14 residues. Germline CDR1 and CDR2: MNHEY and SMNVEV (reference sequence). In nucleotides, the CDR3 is TGTGCCAGCAGAAGACTAGCGGGAGTCCACGAGCAGTACTTC. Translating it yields CASRRLAGVHEQYF.

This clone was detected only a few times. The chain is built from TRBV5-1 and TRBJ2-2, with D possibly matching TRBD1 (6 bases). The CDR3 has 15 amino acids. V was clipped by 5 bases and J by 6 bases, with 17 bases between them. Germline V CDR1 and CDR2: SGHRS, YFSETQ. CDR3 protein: CASSPPWGRAGELFF. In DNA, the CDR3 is TGCGCCAGCAGTCCCCCTTGGGGGCGAGCCGGGGAGCTGTTTTTT.

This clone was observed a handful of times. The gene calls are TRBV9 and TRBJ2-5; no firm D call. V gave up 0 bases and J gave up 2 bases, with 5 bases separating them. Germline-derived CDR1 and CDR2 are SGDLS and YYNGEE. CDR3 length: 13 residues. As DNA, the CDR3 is TGTGCCAGCAGCGTAGTCGGTCAAGAGACCCAGTACTTC. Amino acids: CASSVVGQETQYF. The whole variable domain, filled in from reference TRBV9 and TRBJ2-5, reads DSGVTQTPKHLITATGQRVTLRCSPRSGDLSVYWYQQSLDQGLQFLIQYYNGEERAKGNILERFSAQQFPDLHSELNLSSLELGDSALYFCASSVVGQETQYFGPGTRLLVL.

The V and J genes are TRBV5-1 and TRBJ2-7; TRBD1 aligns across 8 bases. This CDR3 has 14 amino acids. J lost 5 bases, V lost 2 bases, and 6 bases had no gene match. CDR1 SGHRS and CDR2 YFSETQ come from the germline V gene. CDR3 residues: CASSFGQGYDEQYF. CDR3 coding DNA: TGCGCCAGCAGCTTTGGACAGGGCTACGACGAGCAGTACTTC. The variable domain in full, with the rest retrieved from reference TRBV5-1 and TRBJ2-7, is KAGVTQTPRYLIKTRGQQVTLSCSPISGHRSVSWYQQTPGQGLQFLFEYFSETQRNKGNFPGRFSGRQFSNSRSEMNVSTLELGDSALYLCASSFGQGYDEQYFGPGTRLTVT.

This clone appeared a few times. CDR3 in amino acids: CASSRSGLAGETQYF. The DNA of the CDR3 is TGTGCCAGCAGCCGTTCTGGACTAGCGGGAGAGACCCAGTACTTC. This rearrangement joins TRBV6-5 to TRBJ2-5, with 11 bases fitting TRBD2. The germline V gene encodes CDR1 MNHEY and CDR2 SVGAGI. The CDR3 length is 15 residues. J was trimmed by 4 bases and V by 6 bases; bases with no gene match: 7.

CDR3 nucleotides: TGTGCCAGCAGCTTAGGAGGCTACAGCACAGATACGCAGTATTTT. Protein product: CASSLGGYSTDTQYF. The chain recombines TRBV5-4 with TRBJ2-3, with D perhaps matching TRBD2 (5 bases). CDR1 is SGHNT, CDR2 YYREEE, per germline (reference sequence). The CDR3 contains 15 residues. Trimming removed 2 bases from V and 0 bases from J, with 10 bases in between. The full variable domain, completed using reference TRBV5-4 and TRBJ2-3, is ETGVTQSPTHLIKTRGQQVTLRCSSQSGHNTVSWYQQALGQGPQFIFQYYREEENGRGNFPPRFSGLQFPNYSSELNVNALELDDSALYLCASSLGGYSTDTQYFGPGTRLTVL.

CDR3 region: CASSVGGTSGALQETQYF. The CDR3 DNA follows: TGTGCCAGCAGCGTAGGGGGGACTAGCGGGGCGCTCCAAGAGACCCAGTACTTC. V gene TRBV9 combines with J gene TRBJ2-5, with 13 positions matching TRBD2. Germline CDR1 SGDLS, CDR2 YYNGEE. Trimming removed 0 bases from V and 1 base from J; junction bases left unmatched: 6. The CDR3 runs to 18 residues. Supplemented by reference TRBV9 and TRBJ2-5, the full variable domain reads DSGVTQTPKHLITATGQRVTLRCSPRSGDLSVYWYQQSLDQGLQFLIQYYNGEERAKGNILERFSAQQFPDLHSELNLSSLELGDSALYFCASSVGGTSGALQETQYFGPGTRLLVL.

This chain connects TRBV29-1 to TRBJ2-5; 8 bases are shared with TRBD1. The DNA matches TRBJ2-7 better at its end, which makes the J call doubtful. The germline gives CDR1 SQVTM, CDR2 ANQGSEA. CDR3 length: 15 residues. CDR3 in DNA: TGCAGCGTTGAAAATTCCGGGACAGGACCCTACGAGCAGTACTTC. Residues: CSVENSGTGPYEQYF.

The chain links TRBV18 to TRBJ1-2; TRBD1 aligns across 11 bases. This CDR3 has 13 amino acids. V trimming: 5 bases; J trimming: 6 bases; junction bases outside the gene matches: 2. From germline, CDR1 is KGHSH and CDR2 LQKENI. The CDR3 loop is CASSGQGAHGYTF. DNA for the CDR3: TGTGCCAGCTCAGGACAGGGGGCGCATGGCTACACCTTC.

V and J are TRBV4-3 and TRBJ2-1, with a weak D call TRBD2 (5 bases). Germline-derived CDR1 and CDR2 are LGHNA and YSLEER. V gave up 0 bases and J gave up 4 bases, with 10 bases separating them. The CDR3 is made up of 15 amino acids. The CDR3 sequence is CASSQDSTKYNEQFF. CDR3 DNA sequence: TGCGCCAGCAGCCAAGATTCGACTAAATACAATGAGCAGTTCTTC.

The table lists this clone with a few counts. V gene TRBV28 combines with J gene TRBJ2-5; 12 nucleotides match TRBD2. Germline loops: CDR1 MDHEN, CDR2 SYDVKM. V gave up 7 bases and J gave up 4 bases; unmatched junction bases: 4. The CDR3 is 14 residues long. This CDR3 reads CASKTSGSGETQYF. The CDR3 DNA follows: TGTGCCAGCAAGACTAGCGGGAGTGGAGAGACCCAGTACTTC.